This TCR beta chain was captured by sequencing in a study of blood T cell repertoires in COVID-19. At the level of the study: Acute and convalescent COVID-19 samples came from the United States, Italy and Spain. From T cells, B-cell-depleted T cells, or PBMCs came the material, which was cDNA or gDNA.

In regard to this clone: Other DNA sequences in this sample translate to the same CDR3.

Per the original data handling: Scientists estimated how many nucleated cells there were by amplifying reference gene primers. Measured with immunoSEQ multiplex PCR; TCRdb has only the in-frame clones, and not every one. The V and J calls and clone size are taken from that table; D and trimming were inferred from the DNA. The top ten hold 2% to 2.5% of the sample, which has a few hundred thousand clones, roughly 90% seen once. This CDR3 has 13 amino acids. CDR1 and CDR2 (germline): SGHRS, YFSETQ. V was shortened by 4 bases and J by 2 bases, with 8 bases between the two germline ends. The source of this sequence is a man in his thirties or forties who had recovered from COVID-19. V is TRBV5-1 and J is TRBJ2-3, with D perhaps matching TRBD2 (5 bases). The sequencing sample was made of peripheral blood. CDR3 DNA sequence: TGCGCCAGCAGCCTTGACTACACAGATACGCAGTATTTT. This translates into CASSLDYTDTQYF.